This TCR beta chain was sequenced during a study of T cell responses to AZD1222 COVID-19 vaccine. Study-level results: Donors were largely white British and mainly female; clonal diversity was possibly underestimated.

The CDR3 covers 12 residues. CDR1 SEHNR and CDR2 FQNEAQ come from the germline V gene (reference sequence). V lost 2 bases, J lost 11 bases, and 12 bases lay in between. Data came from immunoSEQ multiplex PCR; TCRdb stores just in-frame clones and leaves some out. The table shows approximately 110,000 clones, with about 88% occurring only once. With respect to this clone: Its specificity is unknown.

This chain uses TRBV7-9 with TRBJ1-1; D is possibly TRBD1 (5 bases). Here the sequenced sample was peripheral blood, taken on day 0 of AZD1222 vaccination. The receptor was isolated from an adult in good health. The CDR3 bases are TGTGCCAGCAGCTTACCCCAGGGAGATGCTTTCTTT. Protein: CASSLPQGDAFF. Full variable domain (rest looked up from reference TRBV7-9 and TRBJ1-1): DTGVSQNPRHKITKRGQNVTFRCDPISEHNRLYWYRQTLGQGPEFLTYFQNEAQLEKSRLLSDRFSAERPKGSFSTLEIQRTEQGDSAMYLCASSLPQGDAFFGQGTRLTVV.